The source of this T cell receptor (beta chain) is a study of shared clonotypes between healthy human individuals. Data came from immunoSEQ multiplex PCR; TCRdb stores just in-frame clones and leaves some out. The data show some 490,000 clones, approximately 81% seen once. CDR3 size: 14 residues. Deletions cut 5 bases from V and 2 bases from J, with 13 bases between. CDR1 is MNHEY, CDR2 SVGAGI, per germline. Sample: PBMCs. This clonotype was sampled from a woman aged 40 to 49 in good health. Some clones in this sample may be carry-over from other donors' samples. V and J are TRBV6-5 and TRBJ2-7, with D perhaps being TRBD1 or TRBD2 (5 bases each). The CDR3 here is CASSLSGTAYEQYF. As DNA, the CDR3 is TGTGCCAGCAGTCTATCTGGGACCGCCTACGAGCAGTACTTC.